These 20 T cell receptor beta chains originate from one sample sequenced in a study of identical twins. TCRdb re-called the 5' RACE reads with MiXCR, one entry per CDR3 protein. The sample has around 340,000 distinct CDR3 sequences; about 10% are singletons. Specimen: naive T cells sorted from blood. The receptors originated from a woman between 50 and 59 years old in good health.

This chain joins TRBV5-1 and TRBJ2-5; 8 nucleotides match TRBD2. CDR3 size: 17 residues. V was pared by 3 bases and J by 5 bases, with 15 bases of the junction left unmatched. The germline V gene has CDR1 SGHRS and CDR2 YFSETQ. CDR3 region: CASSSKTLAALGETQYF. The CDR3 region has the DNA TGCGCCAGCAGCTCCAAGACACTAGCGGCCCTAGGGGAGACCCAGTACTTC.

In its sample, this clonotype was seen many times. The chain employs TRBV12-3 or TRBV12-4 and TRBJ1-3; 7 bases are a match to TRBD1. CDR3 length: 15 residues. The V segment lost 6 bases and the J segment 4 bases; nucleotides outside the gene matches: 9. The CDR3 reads CASRKVRDSGNTIYF. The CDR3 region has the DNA TGTGCCAGCAGAAAAGTAAGGGACAGCGGAAACACCATATATTTT.

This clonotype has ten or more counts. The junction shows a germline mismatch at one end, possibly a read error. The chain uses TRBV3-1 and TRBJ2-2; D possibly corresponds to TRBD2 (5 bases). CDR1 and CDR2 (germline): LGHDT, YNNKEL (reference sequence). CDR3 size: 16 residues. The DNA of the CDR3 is TGTGCCAGCACCCAAGGACTGGGCGCGAACACCGGGGAGCTGTTTTTT. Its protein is CASTQGLGANTGELFF. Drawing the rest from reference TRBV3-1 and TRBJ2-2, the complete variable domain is DTAVSQTPKYLVTQMGNDKSIKCEQNLGHDTMYWYKQDSKKFLKIMFSYNNKELIINETVPNRFSPKSPDKAHLNLHINSLELGDSAVYFCASTQGLGANTGELFFGEGSRLTVL.

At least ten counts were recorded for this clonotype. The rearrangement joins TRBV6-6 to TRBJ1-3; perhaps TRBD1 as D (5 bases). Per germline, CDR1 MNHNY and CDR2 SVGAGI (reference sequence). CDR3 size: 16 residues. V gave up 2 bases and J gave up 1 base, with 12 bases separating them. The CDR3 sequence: CASSYGRGKSGNTIYF. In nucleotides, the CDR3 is TGTGCCAGCAGTTACGGTCGGGGGAAGTCTGGAAACACCATATATTTT.

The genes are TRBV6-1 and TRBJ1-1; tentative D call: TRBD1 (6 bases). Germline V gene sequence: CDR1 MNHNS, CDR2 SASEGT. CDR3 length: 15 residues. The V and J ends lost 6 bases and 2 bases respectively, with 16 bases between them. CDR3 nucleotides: TGTGCCAGCAGGAATCTGGGGGCTAGTAACACTGAAGCTTTCTTT. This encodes CASRNLGASNTEAFF.

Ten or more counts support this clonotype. The DNA of the CDR3 is TGTGCCAGCAGCGTAGCTTGGGCACGGCAAGAGACCCAGTACTTC. This codes for CASSVAWARQETQYF. V usage is TRBV9 and J usage is TRBJ2-5; D not certain. This CDR3 has 15 amino acids. V lost 0 bases and J 2 bases, leaving 11 bases between the germline ends. Germline loops: CDR1 SGDLS, CDR2 YYNGEE.

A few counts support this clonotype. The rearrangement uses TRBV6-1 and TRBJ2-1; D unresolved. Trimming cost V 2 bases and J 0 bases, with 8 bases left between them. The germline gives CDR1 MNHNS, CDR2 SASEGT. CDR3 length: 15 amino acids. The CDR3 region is CASSEFPSSYNEQFF. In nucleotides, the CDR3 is TGTGCCAGCAGTGAATTCCCTAGCTCCTACAATGAGCAGTTCTTC.

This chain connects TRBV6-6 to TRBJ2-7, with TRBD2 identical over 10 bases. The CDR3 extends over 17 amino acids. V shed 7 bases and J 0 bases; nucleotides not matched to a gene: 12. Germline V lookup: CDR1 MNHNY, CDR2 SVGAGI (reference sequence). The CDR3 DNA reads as TGTGCCAGCAATCCTTCTCCTAGCGGGAGAGTCTCCTACGAGCAGTACTTC. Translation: CASNPSPSGRVSYEQYF.

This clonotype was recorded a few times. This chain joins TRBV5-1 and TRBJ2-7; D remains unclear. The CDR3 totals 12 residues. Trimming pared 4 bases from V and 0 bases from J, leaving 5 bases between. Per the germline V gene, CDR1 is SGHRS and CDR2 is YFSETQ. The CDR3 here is CASSKPSYEQYF. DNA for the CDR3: TGCGCCAGCAGCAAGCCCTCCTACGAGCAGTACTTC.

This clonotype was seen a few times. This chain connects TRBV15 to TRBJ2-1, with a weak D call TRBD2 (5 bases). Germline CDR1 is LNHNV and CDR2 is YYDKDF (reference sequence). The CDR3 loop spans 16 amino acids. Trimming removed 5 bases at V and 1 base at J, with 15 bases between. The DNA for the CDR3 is TGTGCCACCAGCGGCCTTGGACTGGCTTCCTACAATGAGCAGTTCTTC. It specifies CATSGLGLASYNEQFF.

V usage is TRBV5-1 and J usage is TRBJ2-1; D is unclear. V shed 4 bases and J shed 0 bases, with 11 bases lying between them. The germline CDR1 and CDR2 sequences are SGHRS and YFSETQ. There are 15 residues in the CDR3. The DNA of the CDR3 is TGCGCCAGCAGCCCCGCGGCGAGCTCCTACAATGAGCAGTTCTTC. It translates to CASSPAASSYNEQFF.

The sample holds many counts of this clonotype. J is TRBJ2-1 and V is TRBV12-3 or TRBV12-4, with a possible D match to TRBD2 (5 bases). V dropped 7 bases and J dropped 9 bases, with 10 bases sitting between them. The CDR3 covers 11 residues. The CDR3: CASTTRGEQFF. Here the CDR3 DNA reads TGTGCCAGCACTACCCGGGGTGAGCAGTTCTTC.

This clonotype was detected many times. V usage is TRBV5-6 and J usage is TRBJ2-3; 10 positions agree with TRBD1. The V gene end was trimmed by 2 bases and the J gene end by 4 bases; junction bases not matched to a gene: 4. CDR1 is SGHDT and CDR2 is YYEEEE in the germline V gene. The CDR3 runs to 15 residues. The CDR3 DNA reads TGTGCCAGCAGCTTCGGGACAGGGGTTGCAGATACGCAGTATTTT. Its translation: CASSFGTGVADTQYF.

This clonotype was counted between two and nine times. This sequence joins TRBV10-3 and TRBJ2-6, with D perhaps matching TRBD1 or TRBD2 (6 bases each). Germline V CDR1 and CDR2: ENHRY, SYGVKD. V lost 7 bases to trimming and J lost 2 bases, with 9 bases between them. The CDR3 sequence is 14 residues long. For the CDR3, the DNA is TGTGCCATCACCGGGGGCGCTGGGGCCAACGTCCTGACTTTC. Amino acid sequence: CAITGGAGANVLTF.

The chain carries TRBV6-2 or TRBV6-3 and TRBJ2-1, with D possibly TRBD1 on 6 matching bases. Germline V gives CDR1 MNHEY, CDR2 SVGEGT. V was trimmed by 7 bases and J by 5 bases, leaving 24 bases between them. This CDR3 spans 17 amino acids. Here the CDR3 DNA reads TGTGCCAGCACGGGACACGGCAGTTCCTTTAGTAACAATGAGCAGTTCTTC. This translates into CASTGHGSSFSNNEQFF.

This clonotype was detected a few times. This CDR3 reads CASSRGTASNYGYTF. CDR3 nucleotides: TGCGCCAGCAGCCGTGGGACTGCGTCTAACTATGGCTACACCTTC. The V and J genes are TRBV4-1 and TRBJ1-2; TRBD1 might be the D (5 bases). Between the trimmed V and J ends, which lost 4 bases and 0 bases, there was a span of 12 bases. Germline V gene lookup returns CDR1 MGHRA and CDR2 YSYEKL. The CDR3 spans 15 residues.

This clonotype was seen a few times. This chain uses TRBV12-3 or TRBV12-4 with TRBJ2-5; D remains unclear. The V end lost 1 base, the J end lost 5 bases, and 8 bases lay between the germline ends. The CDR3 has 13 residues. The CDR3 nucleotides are TGTGCCAGCAGTTTAGGGGAACAGGAGACCCAGTACTTC. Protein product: CASSLGEQETQYF.

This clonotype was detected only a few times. The CDR3 coding sequence is TGTGCCAGCAAGGAGGGGGCCTCCTACGAGCAGTACTTC. Translation: CASKEGASYEQYF. The chain has TRBV6-5 and TRBJ2-7; D might be TRBD1 (7 bases). Trimming cost V 7 bases and J 0 bases, with 10 bases left between them. The CDR3 extends over 13 amino acids. The germline V gene has CDR1 MNHEY and CDR2 SVGAGI.

CDR3 nucleotide sequence: TGTGCCACCGCGGGTTTGGGCGAGCAGTACGTC. Residues: CATAGLGEQYV. The genes are TRBV10-3 and TRBJ2-7; D is perhaps TRBD2 (5 bases). Germline-derived CDR1 and CDR2 are ENHRY and SYGVKD. V lost 10 bases to trimming and J lost 6 bases, with 13 bases between them. The CDR3 loop spans 11 amino acids.

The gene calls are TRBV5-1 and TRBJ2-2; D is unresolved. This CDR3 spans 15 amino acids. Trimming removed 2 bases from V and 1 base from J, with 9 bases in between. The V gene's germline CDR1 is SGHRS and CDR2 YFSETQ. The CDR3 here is CASSLAAKNTGELFF. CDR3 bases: TGCGCCAGCAGCTTAGCAGCAAAGAACACCGGGGAGCTGTTTTTT. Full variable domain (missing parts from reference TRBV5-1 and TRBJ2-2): KAGVTQTPRYLIKTRGQQVTLSCSPISGHRSVSWYQQTPGQGLQFLFEYFSETQRNKGNFPGRFSGRQFSNSRSEMNVSTLELGDSALYLCASSLAAKNTGELFFGEGSRLTVL.